This T cell receptor beta chain was sequenced for a study of CD8+ T cells in alopecia areata. Study background: The approximately 6-11-week-old female C3H/HeJ mice were given skin taken from approximately 6-13-month-old C3H/HeJ graft donors that had spontaneous alopecia.

Per the germline V gene, CDR1 is NNHDY and CDR2 is SYVADS. This CDR3 contains 15 residues. Losses at the gene ends were 5 bases for V and 3 bases for J; bases not matched to a gene: 3. As the sequencing template, cDNA was produced by extracting RNA and reverse transcribing it. Produced via immunoSEQ multiplex PCR; TCRdb's table is partial and in-frame only. The repertoire consists of over 100,000 clones, none detected only once. This clone was observed many times. Gene names and germline refer to mouse. The read gets to within 4 residues of the CDR3 end, and the germline J gene fills in the rest. The sample contains more than one DNA sequence encoding this CDR3.

The chain employs TRBV13-3 and TRBJ1-4; 11 bases map to TRBD1. Sequenced: lesional skin. The source of this sequence is a C3H/HeJ mouse with alopecia areata. The strain's MHC type: H2-k. The CDR3 is CASSGDRGANERLFF. The CDR3 bases that were read are TGTGCCAGCAGCGGGGACAGGGGGGCCAACGAA.